The rows below give T cell receptor beta chains drawn from one sample of a study of T-cell reconstitution after alpha-beta-depleted transplantation in children. TCRdb reanalysed the PCR reads using MiXCR and keeps one entry per CDR3 protein. The sample lists approximately 420,000 distinct CDR3 sequences, roughly a tenth occurring once. The specimen comprised PBMCs from the stem cell graft donor, sampled from the stem cell graft. Every receptor here comes from a human donor who donated a stem cell graft to a child with acute myeloid leukemia. CDR3s include the opening cysteine and the closing phenylalanine or tryptophan. D genes are given only for firm matches. A row's size may be missing; if present it is once, few, many or a size class.

V	J	D	size	CDR3	DNA
TRBV12-3/TRBV12-4	TRBJ1-6	.	.	CASSPRLGETYSPLHF	TGTGCCAGCAGCCCCCGCCTCGGGGAAACTTATTCACCCCTCCACTTT
TRBV9	TRBJ1-2	.	many	CASSVTTSNYGYTF	TGTGCCAGCAGCGTTACGACCTCTAACTATGGCTACACCTTC
TRBV20-1	TRBJ1-4	.	few	CSARDAGGGGEKLFF	TGCAGTGCTAGAGATGCCGGGGGAGGAGGCGAAAAACTGTTTTTT
TRBV9	TRBJ2-3	TRBD2	.	CASSVLDSGGSTDTQYF	TGTGCCAGCAGCGTCTTGGACAGCGGGGGTAGCACAGATACGCAGTATTTT
TRBV5-1	TRBJ2-3	TRBD1	many	CASSGQGADTQYF	TGCGCCAGCAGTGGACAGGGGGCAGATACGCAGTATTTT
TRBV3-1	TRBJ2-5	.	.	CASSQENSQETQYF	TGTGCCAGCAGCCAAGAAAACAGCCAAGAGACCCAGTACTTC
TRBV7-2	TRBJ2-1	TRBD2	.	CASSSAYGGGPGEQFF	TGTGCCAGCAGCTCCGCCTACGGCGGGGGGCCGGGTGAGCAGTTCTTC
TRBV2	TRBJ1-2	.	.	CASSRRQEHYGYTF	TGTGCCAGCAGCCGCCGGCAGGAGCACTATGGCTACACCTTC
TRBV20-1	TRBJ2-5	TRBD2	.	CCALKDSGGMYQETQYF	TGCTGTGCCCTAAAGGATAGCGGGGGGATGTACCAAGAGACCCAGTACTTC
TRBV2	TRBJ2-1	TRBD2	many	CARPGLTNNEQFF	TGTGCCAGACCGGGACTAACGAACAATGAGCAGTTCTTC
TRBV10-3	TRBJ2-2	.	.	CAISGGANTGELFF	TGTGCCATCAGTGGAGGGGCGAACACCGGGGAGCTGTTTTTT
TRBV20-1	TRBJ1-1	.	few	CSAAPGHLNTEAFF	TGCAGTGCGGCACCGGGACACCTGAACACTGAAGCTTTCTTT
TRBV7-2	TRBJ2-2	.	.	CASSLAPGSGELFF	TGTGCCAGCAGCTTAGCGCCTGGGAGCGGGGAGCTGTTTTTT
TRBV5-6	TRBJ1-2	.	.	CASGRQSPYGYTF	TGTGCCAGCGGAAGACAGTCCCCCTATGGCTACACCTTC
TRBV27	TRBJ2-3	TRBD1	.	CASSSARDRGGTQYF	TGTGCCAGCAGTTCCGCCCGGGACAGGGGAGGTACGCAGTATTTT
TRBV6-6	TRBJ2-7	TRBD1	many	CASTRQGSYEQYF	TGTGCCAGCACCAGACAGGGGTCCTACGAGCAGTACTTC
TRBV27	TRBJ1-6	TRBD1	.	CASGTGWNSPLHF	TGTGCCAGCGGGACAGGGTGGAATTCACCCCTCCACTTT
TRBV6-5	TRBJ2-1	.	few	CASSRSTGSREQFF	TGTGCCAGCAGTCGGTCGACGGGCTCCCGCGAGCAGTTCTTC
TRBV27	TRBJ1-1	TRBD1	.	CASSFLTGGLSTEAFF	TGTGCCAGCAGTTTCCTTACAGGGGGGCTTAGCACTGAAGCTTTCTTT
TRBV12-3/TRBV12-4	TRBJ1-5	.	few	CASSLQQGNQPQHF	TGTGCCAGCAGTTTACAACAGGGCAATCAGCCCCAGCATTTT